The 6 T cell receptor beta chains below come from one sample, sequenced in a study of naive and memory T cell subsets (dated by TCRdb to between 2016 and 2019). The treatment or condition label of this sample denotes: skin biopsy from PPD injection site in Mantoux-positive individual. The study reported a robust and sensitive protocol to amplify, sequence and analyze TCRs, based on 3' ligation of a UMI-containing oligonucleotide to TCR cDNA. Library prep was done by UMI-ligation and nested PCR. The sequencer listed for this sample is Illumina MiSeq. The ligated cDNA was amplified by four rounds of PCR, in which nested alpha and beta constant region primers were used together with the SP2 primer. In TCRdb, the public reads were trimmed at Q25 with fastp and aligned with MiXCR, with productive beta chains retained. Every entry covers one CDR3 protein and lists the most common genes and DNA from its rows. A total of around 35,000 distinct CDR3 sequences appear in this sample, approximately 10% of them only once. The top ten hold almost 4% of the sample.

Sequenced material: skin, taken from a tuberculin skin test site. These receptors originate from an adult in good health.

This chain connects TRBV30 to TRBJ2-1; 8 bases line up with TRBD1. The CDR3 runs to 17 residues. J gave up 0 bases and V 5 bases, and 12 bases lay outside the gene matches. From germline, CDR1 is GTSNPN and CDR2 SVGIG (reference sequence). CDR3 nucleotide sequence: TGTGCCTGGTCCGGGACAGGCACTTCTAGCTCCTACAATGAGCAGTTCTTC. Its protein is CAWSGTGTSSSYNEQFF.

In its sample, this clonotype is medium-sized. This sequence joins TRBV29-1 and TRBJ2-7; 7 nucleotides align to TRBD2. This CDR3 has 15 amino acids. The V gene's germline CDR1 is SQVTM and CDR2 ANQGSEA. The V and J ends lost 8 bases and 0 bases, in that order; junction bases with no gene match: 13. CDR3 sequence reads: CSSLSLAVNSYEQYF. CDR3 DNA sequence: TGCAGCTCGTTGTCCCTAGCGGTAAACTCCTACGAGCAGTACTTC.

The rearrangement links TRBV27 to TRBJ2-7; possible D gene TRBD1, 6 bases. The CDR3 has 15 residues. The germline V gene encodes CDR1 MNHEY and CDR2 SMNVEV (reference sequence). The V end lost 4 bases, the J end lost 5 bases, and 18 bases lay between the germline ends. CDR3 region: CASSSLGQPPNEQYF. CDR3 sequence (DNA): TGTGCCAGCAGTTCCCTAGGACAGCCTCCTAACGAGCAGTACTTC.

The rearrangement uses TRBV7-2 and TRBJ2-1; 12 bases map to TRBD2. Germline CDR1 is SGHTA and CDR2 is FQGNSA. The J segment lost 8 bases and the V segment lost 2 bases, leaving 13 bases of the junction unmatched. This CDR3 spans 18 amino acids. CDR3 in DNA: TGTGCCAGCAGCTTATTAGTCGGGTGGACTAGCGGGATGGATGAGCAGTTCTTC. Translating it yields CASSLLVGWTSGMDEQFF.

This chain connects TRBV12-3 or TRBV12-4 to TRBJ2-1, with D unclear. V lost 9 bases to trimming and J lost 8 bases, with 5 bases between them. The CDR3 loop spans 9 amino acids. DNA for the CDR3: TGTGCCAGAAATGATGAGCAGTTCTTC. Translating it yields CARNDEQFF.

Ten or more counts support this clonotype. The rearrangement joins TRBV30 to TRBJ1-5, with 8 bases matching TRBD1. The CDR3 covers 14 residues. V was clipped by 8 bases and J by 0 bases; unmatched bases: 6. Germline V gives CDR1 GTSNPN, CDR2 SVGIG (reference sequence). CDR3 loop: CASRDRLSNQPQHF. CDR3 coding DNA: TGTGCCAGCCGGGACAGGCTTAGCAATCAGCCCCAGCATTTT.